This T cell receptor beta chain was captured by sequencing in a study of response to subunit inactivated influenza vaccine. Study-wide findings and caveats: It was the authors' suggestion that each seasonal influenza vaccination recruits few new T cells.

TCRdb re-called the RT-PCR reads with MiXCR, one entry per CDR3 protein. The data show approximately 500,000 distinct CDR3 sequences, with 13% seen just once and about an eighth held by the top ten. Remarks on this clonotype: Its antigen remains unknown.

V lost 2 bases and J 5 bases, leaving 24 bases between the germline ends. Looked up from germline, CDR1 is SGHAT and CDR2 is FQDESV (reference sequence). The CDR3 spans 18 residues. The chain links TRBV11-1 to TRBJ1-1, with a tentative D call TRBD1 (5 bases). This sample comprised PBMCs from blood, obtained more than 35 days after vaccination. The origin of this receptor is a man between 50 and 59 years old who received an inactivated influenza vaccine. Written as DNA, the CDR3 is TGTGCCAGCAGCTTATACAGGATTTTTTCGCCTGGGGAGACTGAAGCTTTCTTT. Residues: CASSLYRIFSPGETEAFF.